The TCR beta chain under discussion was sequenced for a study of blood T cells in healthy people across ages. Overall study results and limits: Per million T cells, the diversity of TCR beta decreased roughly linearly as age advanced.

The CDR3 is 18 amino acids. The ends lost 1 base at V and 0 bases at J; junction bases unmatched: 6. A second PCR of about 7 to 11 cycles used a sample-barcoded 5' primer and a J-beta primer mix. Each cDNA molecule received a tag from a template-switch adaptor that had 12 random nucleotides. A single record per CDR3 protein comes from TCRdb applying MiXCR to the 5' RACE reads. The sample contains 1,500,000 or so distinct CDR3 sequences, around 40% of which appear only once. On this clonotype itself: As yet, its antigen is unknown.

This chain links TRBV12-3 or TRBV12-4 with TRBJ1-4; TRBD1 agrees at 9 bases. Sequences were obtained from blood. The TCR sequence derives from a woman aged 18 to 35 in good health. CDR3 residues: CASSLDRGLPATNEKLFF. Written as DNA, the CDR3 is TGTGCCAGCAGTTTAGACAGGGGGCTTCCCGCAACTAATGAAAAACTGTTTTTT.